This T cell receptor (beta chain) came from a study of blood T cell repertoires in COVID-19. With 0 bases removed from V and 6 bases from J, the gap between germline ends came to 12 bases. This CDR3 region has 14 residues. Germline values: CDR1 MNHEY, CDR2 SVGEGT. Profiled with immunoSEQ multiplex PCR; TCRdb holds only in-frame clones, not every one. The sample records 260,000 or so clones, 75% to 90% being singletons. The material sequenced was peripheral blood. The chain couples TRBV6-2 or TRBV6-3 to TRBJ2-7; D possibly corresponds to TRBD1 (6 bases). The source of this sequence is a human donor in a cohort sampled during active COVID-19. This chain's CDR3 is CASSYSKGVGEQYF. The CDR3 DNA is TGTGCCAGCAGTTACTCGAAGGGGGTAGGCGAGCAGTACTTC.